Shown below are 19 T cell receptor beta chains from a single sample sequenced in a study of blood T cell repertoires in COVID-19. Assay used: immunoSEQ multiplex PCR; TCRdb lists only in-frame clones, some missing. The sample includes some 390,000 clones, over 75% of them seen just once. The sample comprised peripheral blood. These receptors were taken from a woman aged 60-75 years with COVID-19, enrolled during active disease.

This rearrangement joins TRBV2 to TRBJ2-3, with TRBD2 matching over 10 bases. V dropped 7 bases and J dropped 1; count of bases not matched to a gene: 5. CDR1 and CDR2 from the germline V gene are SNHLY and FYNNEI. The CDR3 sequence is 15 residues long. In nucleotides, the CDR3 is TGTGCCAGCACCATGGGGACTAGCGGCACAGATACGCAGTATTTT. Amino acids: CASTMGTSGTDTQYF.

This clone was seen just once. This chain uses TRBV7-2 with TRBJ2-3, with 15 bases fitting TRBD2. This CDR3 contains 17 residues. The V gene end was trimmed by 2 bases and the J gene end by 6 bases; junction bases not matched to a gene: 6. The germline CDR1 and CDR2 sequences are SGHTA and FQGNSA. In nucleotides, the CDR3 is TGTGCCAGCAGCTTACTTGGACTAGCGGGGGGGTTCGATACGCAGTATTTT. Its translation: CASSLLGLAGGFDTQYF.

The gene calls are TRBV2 and TRBJ1-2, with a weak D call TRBD1 (5 bases). CDR1 SNHLY and CDR2 FYNNEI come from the germline V gene. V was trimmed by 3 bases and J by 6 bases, leaving 14 bases between them. The CDR3 has 14 residues. CDR3 nucleotide sequence: TGTGCCAGCAGTGATTGGGACTTTAGGAATGGCTACACCTTC. Translating it yields CASSDWDFRNGYTF.

The rearrangement links TRBV5-1 to TRBJ2-7; 7 bases line up with TRBD1. In germline, CDR1 is SGHRS, CDR2 YFSETQ. The junction had 12 bases not matched to a gene; V was cut back by 4 bases and J by 2 bases. The CDR3 totals 16 residues. The CDR3 sequence is CASSIASTGPPYEQYF. CDR3 DNA: TGCGCCAGCAGCATCGCGTCGACAGGGCCCCCCTACGAGCAGTACTTC.

DNA of the CDR3: TGTGCCAGCAGCGGGGTGCGGGGGTTCACCGGGGAGCTGTTTTTT. Translating gives CASSGVRGFTGELFF. V usage is TRBV9 and J usage is TRBJ2-2; 7 bases fit TRBD2. CDR3 length equals 15 residues. The V gene's germline CDR1 is SGDLS and CDR2 YYNGEE. Trimming cost V 3 bases and J 4 bases; bases outside gene matches: 6.

This sequence joins TRBV11-2 and TRBJ2-3, with 8 positions matching TRBD2. V lost 5 bases, J lost 15 bases, and 10 bases stayed unmatched. Germline CDR1 and CDR2: SGHAT and FQNNGV. The length of the CDR3 is 12 residues. In DNA form, the CDR3 reads TGTGCCAGCAGCCCCCAGGGACTAGTTTTTTATTTT. Protein product: CASSPQGLVFYF.

This chain uses TRBV28 with TRBJ1-4; possible D gene TRBD1, 6 bases. V gave up 1 base and J gave up 7 bases, with 13 bases separating them. The CDR3 runs 15 residues. Germline CDR1 MDHEN, CDR2 SYDVKM. The CDR3 loop reads CASSLLWGRGEKLFF. CDR3 nucleotide sequence: TGTGCCAGCAGTTTATTATGGGGGCGTGGTGAAAAACTGTTTTTT.

This chain connects TRBV5-6 to TRBJ2-3; D is uncertain. Germline V gene sequence: CDR1 SGHDT, CDR2 YYEEEE. CDR3 length equals 18 residues. The V and J ends lost 0 bases and 3 bases respectively, with 20 bases between them. This CDR3 reads CASSLAGQPLQITDTQYF. Written as DNA, the CDR3 is TGTGCCAGCAGCTTGGCAGGCCAGCCCCTTCAAATTACAGATACGCAGTATTTT.

V usage is TRBV27 and J usage is TRBJ2-1, with D perhaps TRBD2 (7 bases). Trimming stripped 9 bases from V and 10 bases from J, with 22 bases between. This CDR3 has 14 amino acids. Germline-derived CDR1 and CDR2 are MNHEY and SMNVEV (reference sequence). CDR3 DNA sequence: TGTGCCAGTTCCAGGTCGGGGGGCCTGGGAGAGCAGTTCTTC. Amino acids: CASSRSGGLGEQFF.

The J gene is TRBJ1-2, the V gene TRBV5-1; 8 nucleotides agree with TRBD1. Unmatched junction bases numbered 15, after V lost 6 bases and J lost 5 bases. The germline V gene has CDR1 SGHRS and CDR2 YFSETQ. CDR3 size: 16 residues. CDR3 nucleotides: TGCGCCAGCACGTACTACACCCCAGGGGGCACGTATGGCTACACCTTC. Amino acids: CASTYYTPGGTYGYTF.

This clone came up a few times. The V call is TRBV25-1, the J call TRBJ1-1; D ambiguous. The germline V gene encodes CDR1 MGHDK and CDR2 SYGVNS. Trimming left V 7 bases short and J 5 bases short, with 14 bases between. The CDR3 totals 13 residues. The DNA of the CDR3 is TGTGCCAGCACCCCATGGTCGAGAACTGAAGCTTTCTTT. It encodes CASTPWSRTEAFF.

This chain uses TRBV6-5 with TRBJ1-1; 9 bases agree with TRBD1. V lost 4 bases and J lost 6; bases outside the gene matches: 9. Germline V CDR1 and CDR2: MNHEY, SVGAGI. This CDR3 contains 15 residues. The CDR3 DNA reads TGTGCCAGCAGTTCCCCGGGACAGGGTCGGGCTGAAGCTTTCTTT. This gives the protein CASSSPGQGRAEAFF.

This clone was detected only once. V is TRBV18 and J is TRBJ1-1; 7 nucleotides align to TRBD1. V lost 6 bases, J lost 6 bases, and 10 bases stayed unmatched. Germline CDR1 is KGHSH and CDR2 is LQKENI. This CDR3 is 14 amino acids long. CDR3 loop: CASSPRRGMAEAFF. The CDR3 coding sequence is TGTGCCAGCTCTCCCCGCAGGGGGATGGCTGAAGCTTTCTTT.

This chain uses TRBV7-9 with TRBJ1-1, with 7 nucleotides matching TRBD1. Germline-derived CDR1 and CDR2 are SEHNR and FQNEAQ (reference sequence). This CDR3 spans 14 amino acids. Trimming took 5 bases from V and 5 from J; bases not matched to a gene: 8. CDR3 coding DNA: TGTGCCAGCAGCGAACAGGGGTCGGGTACTGAAGCTTTCTTT. It specifies CASSEQGSGTEAFF.

This sequence joins TRBV19 and TRBJ1-2, with TRBD1 matching over 9 bases. The trim removed 6 bases at V and 6 bases at J, leaving 8 bases unmatched. Germline values: CDR1 LNHDA, CDR2 SQIVND (reference sequence). The CDR3 is 14 residues long. The CDR3 DNA is TGTGCCAGTAGGCGCCGGGACAGGGACGATGGCTACACCTTC. Translation gives CASRRRDRDDGYTF.

This clone has just one count. The chain employs TRBV5-1 and TRBJ1-6; D gene unclear. The CDR3 consists of 14 residues. Germline V gene sequence: CDR1 SGHRS, CDR2 YFSETQ. Trimming pared 1 base from V and 6 bases from J, leaving 8 bases between. DNA of the CDR3: TGCGCCAGCAGCTTGCCGGGTTCTAATTCACCCCTCCACTTT. This translates into CASSLPGSNSPLHF.

The V and J genes are TRBV4-2 and TRBJ2-3, with D possibly being TRBD2 (6 bases). Between the trimmed V and J ends, which lost 1 base and 2 bases, there was a span of 13 bases. The CDR3 contains 16 residues. Germline-derived CDR1 and CDR2 are LGHNA and YNFKEQ. The CDR3 sequence is CASSQGAGPVTDTQYF. CDR3 nucleotide sequence: TGTGCCAGCAGCCAAGGGGCGGGGCCAGTCACAGATACGCAGTATTTT.

This CDR3 is CASSPLTWTRDAFF. The CDR3 DNA is TGTGCCAGCAGCCCCCTCACGTGGACGCGGGACGCTTTCTTT. The gene calls are TRBV3-1 (or the pseudogene TRBV3-2) and TRBJ1-1; the D gene is possibly TRBD1 (5 bases). Germline CDR1 LGHDT, CDR2 YNNKEL (reference sequence). V was pared by 4 bases and J by 11 bases, with 20 bases between. This CDR3 region has 14 residues.

V gene TRBV15 combines with J gene TRBJ2-3; 10 bases agree with TRBD2. CDR1 is LNHNV, CDR2 YYDKDF, per germline (reference sequence). The V segment lost 0 bases and the J segment 4 bases; nucleotides outside the gene matches: 10. This CDR3 contains 18 residues. This CDR3 is CATSRDASGGGGADTQYF. CDR3 nucleotide sequence: TGTGCCACCAGCAGAGACGCTAGCGGGGGAGGTGGGGCAGATACGCAGTATTTT.